This T cell receptor (beta chain) emerged from a study of cytomegalovirus exposure and HLA in healthy donors. Overall study results and limits: The authors enumerated 180 or so TCR beta chains as linked to cytomegalovirus.

For this clone: Its antigen is not identified.

Primers for the PCR totalled 60 Vbeta and 13 Jbeta. The protocol was immunoSEQ multiplex PCR, while the TCRdb copy is restricted to in-frame clones and leaves out a portion. Found here are around 71,000 clones; the top ten clones hold less than 2%. The CDR3 runs to 15 residues. The V end lost 6 bases, the J end lost 4 bases, and 16 bases lay between the germline ends. Germline CDR1 reads MNHEY; CDR2 reads SVGAGI. The chain couples TRBV6-5 to TRBJ2-1, with D maybe TRBD2 (6 bases). The sequenced sample consisted of PBMCs. This TCR derives from a woman between 25 and 40 years old in good health and CMV-seronegative. This chain's CDR3 is CASSPESSGYNEQFF. The CDR3 DNA is TGTGCCAGCAGCCCTGAATCAAGCGGGTACAATGAGCAGTTCTTC.